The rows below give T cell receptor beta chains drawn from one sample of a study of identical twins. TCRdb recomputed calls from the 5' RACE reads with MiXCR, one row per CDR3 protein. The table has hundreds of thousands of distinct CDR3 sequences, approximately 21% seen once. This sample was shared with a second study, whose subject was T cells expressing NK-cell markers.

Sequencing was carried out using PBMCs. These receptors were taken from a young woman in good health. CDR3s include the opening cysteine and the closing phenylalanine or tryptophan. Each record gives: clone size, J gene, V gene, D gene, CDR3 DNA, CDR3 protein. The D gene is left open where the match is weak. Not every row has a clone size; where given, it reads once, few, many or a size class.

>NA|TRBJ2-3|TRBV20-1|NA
TGCAGTGCCTCGAGACCACGTGCTAGCACAGATACGCAGTATTTT
CSASRPRASTDTQYF
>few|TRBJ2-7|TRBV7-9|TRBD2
TGTGCCAGCAGCTCATCTAGCGGGGGGACCTACGAGCAGTACTTC
CASSSSSGGTYEQYF
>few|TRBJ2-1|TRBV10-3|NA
TGTGCCATCAGTGAGCGGGGGTTCTTTGGATACAATGAGCAGTTCTTC
CAISERGFFGYNEQFF
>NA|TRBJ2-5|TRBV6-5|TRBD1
TGTGCCAGCAGTTACACTAGGCGGGACAGGAAAGCTTCGGGGGAGACCCAGTACTTC
CASSYTRRDRKASGETQYF
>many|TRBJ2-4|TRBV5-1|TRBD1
TGCGCCAGCAGCTACCGGGACAGGGAAAACATTCAGTACTTC
CASSYRDRENIQYF
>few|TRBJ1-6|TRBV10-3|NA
TGTGCCATCAGTGAGGGGGACATCCCCAATTCACCCCTCCACTTT
CAISEGDIPNSPLHF
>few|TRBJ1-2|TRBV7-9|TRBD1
TGTGCCAGCAGCTCACGGACAGGGGAACAAGCTAACTATGGCTACACCTTC
CASSSRTGEQANYGYTF
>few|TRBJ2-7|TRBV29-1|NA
TGCAGCGTTTATTGGGACGGCAAGCAGTACTTC
CSVYWDGKQYF
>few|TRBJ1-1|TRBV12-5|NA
TGTGCTAGTGGGACGACAGCCATGAACACTGAAGCTTTCTTT
CASGTTAMNTEAFF
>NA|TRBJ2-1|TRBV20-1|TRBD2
TGCAGTGCTAGCCGGTCCGAAGGGACTAGCGTTGACGAGCAGTTCTTC
CSASRSEGTSVDEQFF
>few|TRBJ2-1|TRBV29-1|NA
TGCAGCGCCACCGGGGACTCCGTCTTGAGTGAGCAGTTCTTC
CSATGDSVLSEQFF
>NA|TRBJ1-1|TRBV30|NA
TGTGCCTGGGCCCTCCCGCCACCACCCGAAGCTTTCTTT
CAWALPPPPEAFF
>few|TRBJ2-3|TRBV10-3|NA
TGTGCCATCAGTGAGTCGTTTGGGCCTCCGGGGACAGATACGCAGTATTTT
CAISESFGPPGTDTQYF
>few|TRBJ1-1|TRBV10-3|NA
TGTGCCATCAGTGCACCACCGGGACAATCCGCTGAAGCTTTCTTT
CAISAPPGQSAEAFF
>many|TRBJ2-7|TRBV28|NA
TGTGCCAGCAGTTTCCGCGGGGCTAGCTCCTACGAGCAGTACTTC
CASSFRGASSYEQYF
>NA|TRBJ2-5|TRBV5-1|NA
TGCGCCAGCAAAAGGGGACTGCTCCAAGAGACCCAGTACTTC
CASKRGLLQETQYF